This T cell receptor beta chain was sequenced in a study of T cell changes during pregnancy in multiple sclerosis. This clone has just one count. This table comes from immunoSEQ multiplex PCR, and its TCRdb copy is limited to in-frame clones, with some not included. The sample gives around 13,000 clones, about 87% of which show up once; roughly 8% is in the top ten. Germline V gene sequence: CDR1 SGHDT, CDR2 YYEEEE. CDR3 length: 14 amino acids. Losses at the gene ends were 4 bases for V and 5 bases for J; bases not matched to a gene: 3. The sequencing used CD8+ T cells from peripheral blood mononuclear cells, collected in the second trimester of pregnancy. The gene calls are TRBV5-6 and TRBJ1-5; TRBD1 aligns across 10 bases. This TCR was recovered from a female donor in good health, enrolled as a control in a pregnancy study. This chain's CDR3 is CASSRGQGDQPQHF. In DNA form, the CDR3 reads TGTGCCAGCAGCCGAGGACAGGGGGATCAGCCCCAGCATTTT.